The clone carrying this TCR beta chain has just one count. These data come from a study of blood T cell repertoires in COVID-19. Overall study: Sites in the United States, Italy and Spain provided acute and convalescent COVID-19 samples. T cells, B-cell-depleted T cells, or PBMCs provided the cDNA or gDNA that served as material.

TCRdb's copy holds only in-frame clones and misses some; the assay was immunoSEQ multiplex PCR. The sample contains 250,000 or so clones, about 85% of which appear only once. With 1 base removed from V and 2 bases from J, the gap between germline ends came to 10 bases. The CDR3 has 15 amino acids. Germline CDR1 is SEHNR and CDR2 is FQNEAQ (reference sequence). Participants classified as exposed had met a COVID-19 case within 2 weeks before study entry. Sequencing was carried out using PBMCs or T cells enriched from blood (not recorded which). The gene calls are TRBV7-9 and TRBJ2-3; a weak D match, TRBD2 (5 bases). This clonotype originated in a woman aged 45-65 years who had been exposed to COVID-19. CDR3 protein: CASSLGGLTTDTQYF. CDR3 DNA sequence: TGTGCCAGCAGCTTAGGAGGGCTTACCACAGATACGCAGTATTTT. The full variable domain, completed using reference TRBV7-9 and TRBJ2-3, is DTGVSQNPRHKITKRGQNVTFRCDPISEHNRLYWYRQTLGQGPEFLTYFQNEAQLEKSRLLSDRFSAERPKGSFSTLEIQRTEQGDSAMYLCASSLGGLTTDTQYFGPGTRLTVL.